This TCR beta chain comes out of a study of blood T cell repertoires in COVID-19. This clone was seen a few times. V lost 8 bases, J lost 7 bases, and 4 bases stayed unmatched. Germline CDR1 and CDR2: MNHEY and SVGAGI. The CDR3 has 11 amino acids. TCRdb's table, derived via immunoSEQ multiplex PCR, lists solely in-frame clones and lacks some. The repertoire holds 60,000 to 80,000 clones, with more than 75% as singletons. The chain combines TRBV6-5 with TRBJ1-2; 7 bases are shared with TRBD1. Sequencing was carried out using peripheral blood. This TCR was sampled from a man in his 70s with acute or convalescent COVID-19. CDR3: CASATGTGYTF. Written as DNA, the CDR3 is TGTGCCAGCGCGACAGGGACTGGCTACACCTTC.